This TCR beta chain was captured in a study of blood T cells in healthy people across ages. A J-beta primer mix and a sample-barcoded 5' primer were used in a second PCR of roughly 7 to 12 cycles. MiXCR was run by TCRdb on the 5' RACE reads, yielding one entry per CDR3 protein. The sample includes under 1,000,000 distinct CDR3 sequences, roughly 34% of them seen just once. Unmatched junction bases numbered 13, after V lost 2 bases and J lost 7 bases. CDR3 size: 16 residues. CDR1 is DFQATT, CDR2 SNEGSKA, per germline (reference sequence). The receptor's source is a young man in good health. Sequencing input: blood. The J gene is TRBJ2-7, the V gene TRBV20-1; 11 bases line up with TRBD2. CDR3 coding DNA: TGCAGTGCTAGACGGAGGGGGACTAGCGGTTTCTCGGAGCAGTACTTC. Translating it yields CSARRRGTSGFSEQYF.